A single sample is the source of the 15 T cell receptor beta chains below, sequenced in a study of blood T cell repertoires in COVID-19. The repertoire was sequenced with immunoSEQ multiplex PCR; TCRdb's copy has only in-frame clones and lacks some. Of roughly 150,000 clones in the sample, 70% to 90% are singletons; the top ten hold under 13%. Sample: peripheral blood. These receptors were taken from a human donor in a cohort sampled during active COVID-19.

This chain joins TRBV7-6 and TRBJ1-3, with TRBD1 matching over 7 bases. Looked up from germline, CDR1 is SGHVS and CDR2 is FNYEAQ. V dropped 5 bases and J dropped 0; count of bases not matched to a gene: 10. The CDR3 consists of 17 residues. In DNA form, the CDR3 reads TGTGCCAGCAGCCCTCAGACAGGGCTCCTCTCTGGAAACACCATATATTTT. It codes for CASSPQTGLLSGNTIYF. Supplemented by reference TRBV7-6 and TRBJ1-3, the full variable domain reads GAGVSQSPRYKVTKRGQDVALRCDPISGHVSLYWYRQALGQGPEFLTYFNYEAQQDKSGLPNDRFSAERPEGSISTLTIQRTEQRDSAMYRCASSPQTGLLSGNTIYFGEGSWLTVV.

The chain recombines TRBV7-9 with TRBJ2-1, with 10 nucleotides matching TRBD2. The CDR3 length is 19 residues. J was trimmed by 0 bases and V by 2 bases; bases with no gene match: 10. Germline values: CDR1 SEHNR, CDR2 FQNEAQ (reference sequence). DNA of the CDR3: TGTGCCAGCAGCTTAAGGCCTAGCGGGGGCCGAAGCTCCTACAATGAGCAGTTCTTC. Translating it yields CASSLRPSGGRSSYNEQFF. Based on the CDR3 plus reference TRBV7-9 and TRBJ2-1, the full variable domain is DTGVSQNPRHKITKRGQNVTFRCDPISEHNRLYWYRQTLGQGPEFLTYFQNEAQLEKSRLLSDRFSAERPKGSFSTLEIQRTEQGDSAMYLCASSLRPSGGRSSYNEQFFGPGTRLTVL.

The genes are TRBV19 and TRBJ2-3, with 12 bases identical to TRBD2. The CDR3 totals 17 residues. Trimming cost V 1 base and J 5 bases; bases outside gene matches: 7. Germline CDR1 is LNHDA and CDR2 is SQIVND (reference sequence). CDR3 nucleotide sequence: TGTGCCAGTAGTATAGTCAGACTAGCGGGAGTGGAAGATACGCAGTATTTT. Translation gives CASSIVRLAGVEDTQYF.

This sequence joins TRBV12-3 or TRBV12-4 and TRBJ2-2; 8 nucleotides match TRBD1. Germline trimming cut 7 bases from V and 7 bases from J; bases unmatched to any gene: 5. This CDR3 has 13 amino acids. CDR3 residues: CASTSRGRGELFF. The CDR3 coding sequence is TGTGCCAGCACGAGCAGGGGGCGCGGGGAGCTGTTTTTT.

The chain couples TRBV14 to TRBJ2-1; TRBD2 matches at 10 bases. Germline assignment: CDR1 SGHDN and CDR2 FVKESK. This CDR3 region has 11 residues. V shed 4 bases, J shed 15 bases, and the junction held 3 bases outside the gene matches. The CDR3 bases are TGTGCCAGCAGCCGGACTAGCGGATGGTTCTTC. It codes for CASSRTSGWFF.

This chain joins TRBV7-9 and TRBJ2-7, with a possible D match to TRBD2 (7 bases). Deletions cut 7 bases from V and 7 bases from J, with 20 bases between. CDR1 and CDR2 from the germline V gene are SEHNR and FQNEAQ (reference sequence). CDR3 length: 14 residues. CDR3 bases: TGTGCCAGCACCTCCTTTGGGGGGGCGGAGGAGCAGTACTTC. Protein product: CASTSFGGAEEQYF.

The chain joins TRBV30 to TRBJ2-7; tentative D call: TRBD2 (7 bases). V was trimmed by 1 base and J by 0 bases, leaving 13 bases between them. Germline V lookup: CDR1 GTSNPN, CDR2 SVGIG (reference sequence). The CDR3 covers 15 residues. In DNA, the CDR3 is TGTGCCTGGAGTGGTAGGGGGGGGAGCTCCTACGAGCAGTACTTC. Encoded protein: CAWSGRGGSSYEQYF.

The J gene is TRBJ2-7, the V gene TRBV5-6, with 14 bases matching TRBD2. CDR1 is SGHDT, CDR2 YYEEEE, per germline. The CDR3 runs 17 residues. V was clipped by 1 base and J by 4 bases; unmatched bases: 7. CDR3 DNA sequence: TGTGCCAGCAGCTTGTTCCGGAGGACTAGCGGGGGGTACGAGCAGTACTTC. Protein sequence: CASSLFRRTSGGYEQYF.

The CDR3, as DNA: TGTGCCAGCAGTCGCCGGGACAGGGATACCTACGAGCAGTACTTC. This codes for CASSRRDRDTYEQYF. The rearrangement links TRBV6-2 or TRBV6-3 to TRBJ2-7; the match to TRBD1 covers 9 bases. CDR3 length: 15 residues. J gave up 2 bases and V 5 bases, and 7 bases lay outside the gene matches. CDR1 MNHEY and CDR2 SVGEGT come from the germline V gene.

V and J are TRBV12-3 or TRBV12-4 and TRBJ2-7, with D maybe TRBD1 (6 bases). The CDR3 is 12 amino acids. The germline V and J ends were trimmed by 7 bases and 5 bases, with 12 bases remaining between them. The CDR3 sequence is CASTQGPHEQYF. The CDR3 nucleotides read TGTGCCAGCACCCAGGGGCCCCACGAGCAGTACTTC.

In its sample, this clone was seen a few times. J is TRBJ2-1 and V is TRBV6-2 or TRBV6-3; 13 bases are a match to TRBD2. With 6 bases clipped from V and 0 bases from J, the junction kept 5 bases outside the gene matches. Germline V gene sequence: CDR1 MNHEY, CDR2 SVGEGT. The CDR3 totals 17 residues. CDR3 region: CASSPRTSGSSYNEQFF. Written as DNA, the CDR3 is TGTGCCAGCAGCCCCAGGACTAGCGGGAGCTCCTACAATGAGCAGTTCTTC.

The chain is built from TRBV7-9 and TRBJ2-7; tentatively, D is TRBD1 (6 bases). The CDR3 has 14 amino acids. Trimming pared 10 bases from V and 3 bases from J, leaving 19 bases between. The germline gives CDR1 SEHNR, CDR2 FQNEAQ (reference sequence). The CDR3 DNA follows: TGTGCCACCCGGACAGCGCCGAAAGACTACGAGCAGTACTTC. It encodes CATRTAPKDYEQYF.

The J gene is TRBJ1-2, the V gene TRBV7-8; D gene ambiguous. Germline-derived CDR1 and CDR2 are SGHVS and FQNEAQ. V lost 4 bases and J 4 bases, leaving 10 bases between the germline ends. The CDR3 is 13 amino acids. CDR3 residues: CASSSLEAYGYTF. The CDR3 region has the DNA TGTGCCAGCAGCTCTCTAGAGGCCTATGGCTACACCTTC.

This clone was found a few times. Additional DNA sequences in this sample encode the identical CDR3. In nucleotides, the CDR3 is TGTGCCAGCAGCTTAGGGGGGAGGGGTTATGGCTACACCTTC. Amino acid sequence: CASSLGGRGYGYTF. The rearrangement uses TRBV7-2 and TRBJ1-2; possibly TRBD1 for D (5 bases). Germline-derived CDR1 and CDR2 are SGHTA and FQGNSA. The ends were cut back, 1 base at V and 5 bases at J, with 11 bases in the middle. The CDR3 loop spans 14 amino acids.

The DNA for the CDR3 is TGTGCCAGCAGCCAAGCCGGGGCGGGGACCGCTGAAGCTTTCTTT. This codes for CASSQAGAGTAEAFF. The rearrangement joins TRBV7-2 to TRBJ1-1; a possible D gene is TRBD1 (5 bases). V was pared by 5 bases and J by 6 bases, with 19 bases between. This CDR3 contains 15 residues. Germline loops: CDR1 SGHTA, CDR2 FQGNSA.